Each of the 9 T cell receptor beta chains below was sequenced from the same sample in a study of blood T cell repertoires in COVID-19. Profiled with immunoSEQ multiplex PCR; TCRdb holds only in-frame clones, not every one. Seen here are approximately 300,000 clones, about nine tenths observed once, and the top ten hold more than 9%. Material: PBMCs or T cells enriched from blood (not recorded which). These receptors were collected from a woman aged 18-35 years who had recovered from COVID-19.

The chain joins TRBV3-1 (or the pseudogene TRBV3-2) to TRBJ1-2; D perhaps matches TRBD1 (6 bases). Germline V CDR1 and CDR2: LGHDT, YNNKEL (reference sequence). With 0 bases removed from V and 3 bases from J, the gap between germline ends came to 11 bases. This CDR3 is 15 amino acids long. CDR3 protein: CASSQDTGRDYGYTF. CDR3 DNA: TGTGCCAGCAGCCAAGATACAGGGAGGGACTATGGCTACACCTTC.

A few counts support this clone. The rearrangement uses TRBV24-1 and TRBJ2-1, with D hard to call. In germline, CDR1 is KGHDR, CDR2 SFDVKD. The length of the CDR3 is 14 residues. V gave up 5 bases and J gave up 4 bases, with 11 bases separating them. The CDR3 is CATSASGPYNEQFF. The CDR3 region has the DNA TGTGCCACCAGTGCATCAGGCCCATACAATGAGCAGTTCTTC.

As regards this clone: The identical CDR3 is also encoded by other nucleotide sequences in the sample. The V gene is TRBV7-9, the J gene TRBJ2-1; no definite D call. With 2 bases removed from V and 9 bases from J, the gap between germline ends came to 5 bases. From germline, CDR1 is SEHNR and CDR2 FQNEAQ (reference sequence). The CDR3 extends over 11 amino acids. The CDR3 DNA reads as TGTGCCAGCAGCTTACTTAGTGAGCAGTTCTTC. Amino acids: CASSLLSEQFF.

This clone was seen a single time. J is TRBJ2-7 and V is TRBV28, with 10 bases that match TRBD1. The CDR3 contains 16 residues. Trimming removed 5 bases from V and 0 bases from J; junction bases left unmatched: 7. Germline CDR1 is MDHEN and CDR2 is SYDVKM. CDR3 sequence reads: CASSTTRTGGSYEQYF. Written as DNA, the CDR3 is TGTGCCAGCAGTACGACGAGGACAGGGGGCTCCTACGAGCAGTACTTC.

This clone has only a few counts. This rearrangement joins TRBV27 to TRBJ2-2, with a tentative D call TRBD1 (6 bases). The CDR3 totals 14 residues. The ends were cut back, 10 bases at V and 7 bases at J, with 19 bases in the middle. Per the germline V gene, CDR1 is MNHEY and CDR2 is SMNVEV (reference sequence). CDR3 sequence (DNA): TGTGCCACGGCCCAACAGGGAGTAGTCGGGGAGCTGTTTTTT. Translating it yields CATAQQGVVGELFF.

The chain has TRBV5-1 and TRBJ1-1; TRBD1 matches 7 bases. From germline, CDR1 is SGHRS and CDR2 YFSETQ. V dropped 5 bases and J dropped 7; count of bases not matched to a gene: 11. CDR3 length: 14 residues. CDR3 in amino acids: CASRPDRAPGEAFF. The CDR3 DNA sequence: TGCGCCAGCAGACCCGACAGGGCCCCCGGTGAAGCTTTCTTT.

The V and J genes are TRBV9 and TRBJ1-1; 11 positions match TRBD1. The V gene end was trimmed by 2 bases and the J gene end by 9 bases; junction bases not matched to a gene: 3. The CDR3 is 13 residues long. The germline CDR1 and CDR2 sequences are SGDLS and YYNGEE. CDR3 nucleotides: TGTGCCAGCAGCGTCGGGACAGGGGGAAAAGCTTTCTTT. Its protein is CASSVGTGGKAFF. The variable domain in full, completed from reference TRBV9 and TRBJ1-1, reads DSGVTQTPKHLITATGQRVTLRCSPRSGDLSVYWYQQSLDQGLQFLIQYYNGEERAKGNILERFSAQQFPDLHSELNLSSLELGDSALYFCASSVGTGGKAFFGQGTRLTVV.

Here the CDR3 DNA reads TGTGCCAGCTCACCGGGACAGGAGAACACTGAAGCTTTCTTT. The encoded protein is CASSPGQENTEAFF. The chain has TRBV6-4 and TRBJ1-1; 8 bases map to TRBD1. The CDR3 has 14 residues. V was pared by 8 bases and J by 1 base, with 6 bases of the junction left unmatched. Germline CDR1 and CDR2: MRHNA and SNTAGT.

The V and J genes are TRBV6-5 and TRBJ2-3; 8 bases match TRBD1. Germline V CDR1 and CDR2: MNHEY, SVGAGI. The CDR3 runs 13 residues. CDR3 bases: TGTGCTTTGCGAGGACAGGGCCCAGATACGCAGTATTTT. This encodes CALRGQGPDTQYF.